A selection of T cell receptor beta chains follows, all from one sample in a study of T cell responses to AZD1222 COVID-19 vaccine. Only in-frame clones appear in the TCRdb table, and some are missing; sequencing was by immunoSEQ multiplex PCR. The sample yields roughly 190,000 clones, approximately 92% seen once. The sample here was peripheral blood, taken on day 0 of AZD1222 vaccination. The origin of the receptors is an adult in good health. Each CDR3 is given with its conserved first and last residue. D genes are given only for firm matches. Rows may omit the clone size; those that give it use once, few, many or a size class.

TRBJ1-2 | . | 14 | . | TRBV6-5 | CASRDRTTNYGYTF | TGTGCCAGCAGGGACAGAACCACTAACTATGGCTACACCTTC
TRBJ2-1 | . | 15 | . | TRBV3-1/TRBV3-2 | CASSQGGGVYNEQFF | TGTGCCAGCAGCCAAGGCGGGGGCGTCTACAATGAGCAGTTCTTC
TRBJ2-1 | . | 16 | TRBD1 | TRBV7-3 | CASSANRDRTYNEQFF | TGTGCCAGCAGCGCCAACCGGGACAGGACATACAATGAGCAGTTCTTC
TRBJ1-4 | . | 14 | TRBD1 | TRBV24-1 | CATSPRDRNEKLFF | TGTGCCACCAGCCCACGGGACAGAAATGAAAAACTGTTTTTT
TRBJ1-4 | . | 15 | . | TRBV19 | CASSKTEPTNEKLFF | TGTGCCAGTAGTAAGACGGAACCCACAAATGAAAAACTGTTTTTT
TRBJ1-1 | . | 13 | . | TRBV6-1 | CASSEESRFEAFF | TGTGCCAGCAGTGAAGAGAGCAGGTTTGAAGCTTTCTTT
TRBJ1-2 | once | 14 | TRBD1 | TRBV5-1 | CASSGLTGGYGYTF | TGCGCCAGCAGCGGTCTGACAGGGGGGTATGGCTACACCTTC
TRBJ1-4 | . | 13 | . | TRBV29-1 | CSVRGGNDEKLFF | TGCAGCGTTCGAGGGGGGAATGATGAAAAACTGTTTTTT
TRBJ2-1 | . | 12 | TRBD1 | TRBV7-9 | CASSLGTGEQFF | TGTGCCAGCAGCCTCGGGACAGGGGAGCAGTTCTTC
TRBJ1-1 | . | 13 | . | TRBV9 | CASSVTLRQKAFF | TGTGCCAGCAGCGTAACTCTTCGACAGAAAGCTTTCTTT
TRBJ1-2 | . | 14 | . | TRBV6-1 | CASSEAHRVIGYTF | TGTGCCAGCAGTGAAGCGCACAGGGTAATAGGCTACACCTTC
TRBJ1-5 | . | 12 | TRBD1 | TRBV6-6 | CAGQGPNQPQHF | TGTGCCGGACAGGGCCCCAATCAGCCCCAGCATTTT
TRBJ1-1 | . | 13 | . | TRBV28 | CASSFNVRPEAFF | TGTGCCAGCAGTTTTAACGTCAGACCTGAAGCTTTCTTT
TRBJ2-7 | . | 14 | TRBD2 | TRBV10-3 | CAIAAGDGFHEQYF | TGTGCCATCGCCGCGGGGGACGGCTTCCACGAGCAGTACTTC
TRBJ2-7 | . | 16 | TRBD1 | TRBV19 | CASSMGPGQGTYEQYF | TGTGCCAGTAGTATGGGTCCGGGACAGGGTACCTACGAGCAGTACTTC
TRBJ2-7 | . | 12 | . | TRBV2 | CASNQDSYEQYF | TGTGCCAGCAACCAGGATTCCTACGAGCAGTACTTC
TRBJ1-2 | . | 14 | . | TRBV30 | CAWAKQASSRGYTF | TGTGCCTGGGCTAAACAGGCTTCATCTCGTGGCTACACCTTC
TRBJ2-7 | few | 15 | . | TRBV15 | CATSRARDMPYEQYF | TGTGCCACCAGCAGAGCTCGCGACATGCCCTACGAGCAGTACTTC
TRBJ1-5 | many | 15 | . | TRBV27 | CASSLLSSANQPQHF | TGTGCCAGCAGTTTACTATCCAGTGCTAATCAGCCCCAGCATTTT
TRBJ2-4 | . | 15 | TRBD1 | TRBV2 | CASSRDTGGGNIQYF | TGTGCCAGCAGTCGGGACACAGGGGGCGGGAACATTCAGTACTTC
TRBJ2-2 | few | 16 | . | TRBV5-4 | CASSLGGGGGTGELFF | TGTGCCAGCAGCTTGGGAGGTGGTGGAGGCACCGGGGAGCTGTTTTTT
TRBJ1-2 | . | 15 | . | TRBV14 | CASSQDRRGNYGYTF | TGTGCCAGCAGCCAAGATCGGCGGGGTAACTATGGCTACACCTTC
TRBJ2-1 | . | 14 | TRBD2 | TRBV6-5 | CAIRTSGGINEQFF | TGTGCCATCAGGACTAGCGGGGGGATCAATGAGCAGTTCTTC
TRBJ1-1 | . | 15 | . | TRBV7-8 | CASSQRGGLDTEAFF | TGTGCCAGCAGCCAACGGGGGGGATTGGACACTGAAGCTTTCTTT
TRBJ1-5 | . | 15 | . | TRBV2 | CASTLVGGSNQPQHF | TGTGCCAGCACCCTGGTCGGGGGAAGCAATCAGCCCCAGCATTTT
TRBJ1-1 | . | 17 | . | TRBV4-2 | CASSQDGGGGENTEAFF | TGTGCCAGCAGCCAAGACGGCGGCGGTGGGGAAAACACTGAAGCTTTCTTT
TRBJ1-5 | . | 15 | TRBD1 | TRBV18 | CASSQETGADQPQHF | TGTGCCAGCTCACAGGAGACAGGGGCGGATCAGCCCCAGCATTTT